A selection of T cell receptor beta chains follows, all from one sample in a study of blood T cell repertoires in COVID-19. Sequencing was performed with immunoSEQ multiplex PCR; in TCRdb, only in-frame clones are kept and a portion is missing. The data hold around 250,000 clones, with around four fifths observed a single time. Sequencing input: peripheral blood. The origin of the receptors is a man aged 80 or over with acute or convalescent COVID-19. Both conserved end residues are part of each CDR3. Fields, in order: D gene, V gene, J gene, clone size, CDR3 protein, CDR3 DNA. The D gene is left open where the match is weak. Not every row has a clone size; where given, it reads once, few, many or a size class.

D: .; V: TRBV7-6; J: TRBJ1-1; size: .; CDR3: CASSPLTGGITEAFF; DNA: TGTGCCAGCAGCCCCTTGACAGGAGGAATAACTGAAGCTTTCTTT
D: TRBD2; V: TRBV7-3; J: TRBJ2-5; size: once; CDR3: CASSPGGRTLGETQYF; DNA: TGTGCCAGCAGCCCCGGGGGGAGGACCCTGGGGGAGACCCAGTACTTC
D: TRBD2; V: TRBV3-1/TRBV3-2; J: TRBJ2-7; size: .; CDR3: CASSLSGRFPYEQYF; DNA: TGTGCCAGCAGCCTCAGCGGGAGGTTCCCCTACGAGCAGTACTTC
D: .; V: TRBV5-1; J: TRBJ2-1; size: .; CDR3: CASSLDPGRSIYNEQFF; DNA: TGCGCCAGCAGCTTGGATCCCGGCAGGTCGATCTACAATGAGCAGTTCTTC
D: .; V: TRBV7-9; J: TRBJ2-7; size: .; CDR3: CASSLSGGPYEQYF; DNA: TGTGCCAGCAGCTTATCTGGGGGCCCCTACGAGCAGTACTTC
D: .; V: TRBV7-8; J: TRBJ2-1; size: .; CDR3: CASSLSGGGGGNEQFF; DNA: TGTGCCAGCAGCTTATCGGGGGGCGGAGGGGGCAATGAGCAGTTCTTC
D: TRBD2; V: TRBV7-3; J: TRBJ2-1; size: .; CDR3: CASSRTPSSGSPHEQFF; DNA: TGTGCCAGCAGCCGCACCCCGTCTAGCGGGAGCCCCCATGAGCAGTTCTTC
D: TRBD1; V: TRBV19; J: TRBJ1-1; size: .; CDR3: CASTRGGQVNTEAFF; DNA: TGTGCCAGCACGCGCGGAGGACAGGTTAACACTGAAGCTTTCTTT
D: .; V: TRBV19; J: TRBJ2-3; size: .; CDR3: CASSPHGDTQYF; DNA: TGTGCCAGTAGTCCCCACGGGGATACGCAGTATTTT
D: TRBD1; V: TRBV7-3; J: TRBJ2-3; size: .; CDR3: CASSKQGAFTDTQYF; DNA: TGTGCCAGCAGCAAACAGGGGGCCTTCACAGATACGCAGTATTTT
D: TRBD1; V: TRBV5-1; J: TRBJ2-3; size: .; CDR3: CASSTGTGRQHTDTQYF; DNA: TGCGCCAGCAGCACCGGGACAGGGAGGCAGCACACAGATACGCAGTATTTT
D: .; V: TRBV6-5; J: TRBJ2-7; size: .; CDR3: CASSRARGWEQYF; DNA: TGTGCCAGCAGTCGGGCCCGAGGGTGGGAGCAGTACTTC
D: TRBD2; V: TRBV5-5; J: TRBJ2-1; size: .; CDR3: CASSSAASGYNEQFF; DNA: TGTGCCAGCAGCTCGGCGGCTAGCGGGTACAATGAGCAGTTCTTC
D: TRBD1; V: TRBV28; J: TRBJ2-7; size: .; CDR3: CASRGTGATYEQYF; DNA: TGTGCCAGCAGGGGGACAGGGGCCACCTACGAGCAGTACTTC
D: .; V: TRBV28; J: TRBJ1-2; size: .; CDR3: CASSLWRGGYGYTF; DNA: TGTGCCAGCAGTTTATGGCGGGGCGGCTATGGCTACACCTTC
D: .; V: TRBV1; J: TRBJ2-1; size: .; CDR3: CTSSQGVVADAYNEQFF; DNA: TGCACCAGCAGCCAAGGGGTGGTAGCAGACGCCTACAATGAGCAGTTCTTC
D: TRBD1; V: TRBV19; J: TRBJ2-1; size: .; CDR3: CASSPQGASYNEQFF; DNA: TGTGCCAGTAGTCCGCAGGGGGCCTCCTACAATGAGCAGTTCTTC
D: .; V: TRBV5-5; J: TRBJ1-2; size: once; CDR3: CASSSGQTNYGYTF; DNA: TGTGCCAGCAGCTCCGGACAGACTAACTATGGCTACACCTTC
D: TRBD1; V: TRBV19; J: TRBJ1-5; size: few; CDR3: CASSRDSNQPQHF; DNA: TGTGCCAGTAGTCGGGACAGTAATCAGCCCCAGCATTTT
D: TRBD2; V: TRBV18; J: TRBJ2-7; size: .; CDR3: CASSSAGGSYEQYF; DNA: TGTGCCAGCTCGTCTGCGGGGGGGTCCTACGAGCAGTACTTC
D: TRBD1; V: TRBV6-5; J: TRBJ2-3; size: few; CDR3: CASSSGTGGRDTQYF; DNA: TGTGCCAGCAGCTCCGGGACAGGGGGGCGGGATACGCAGTATTTT
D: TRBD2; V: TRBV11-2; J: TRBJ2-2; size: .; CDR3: CASSLVGSSGIYQTGELFF; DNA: TGTGCCAGCAGCTTAGTCGGGTCTAGCGGGATATATCAAACCGGGGAGCTGTTTTTT
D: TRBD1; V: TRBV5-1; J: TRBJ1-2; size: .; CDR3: CASSMTGFRDGYTF; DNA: TGCGCCAGCAGCATGACAGGGTTCCGAGATGGCTACACCTTC
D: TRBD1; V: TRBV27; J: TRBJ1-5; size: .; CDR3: CASSQSTGTGARQPQHF; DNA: TGTGCCAGCAGTCAATCGACAGGGACGGGAGCAAGACAGCCCCAGCATTTT
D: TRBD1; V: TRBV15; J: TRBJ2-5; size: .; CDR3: CATSSMTGSETQYF; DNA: TGTGCCACCAGCAGCATGACAGGGTCGGAGACCCAGTACTTC
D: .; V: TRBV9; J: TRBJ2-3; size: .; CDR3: CASSVASRTDTQYF; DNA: TGTGCCAGCAGCGTAGCGAGTAGAACGGATACGCAGTATTTT
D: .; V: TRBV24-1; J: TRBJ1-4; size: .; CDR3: CATSDSRETNEKLFF; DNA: TGTGCCACCAGTGATTCCAGGGAAACTAATGAAAAACTGTTTTTT
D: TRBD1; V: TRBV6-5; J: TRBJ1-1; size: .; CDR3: CASRNRGGNTEAFF; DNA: TGTGCCAGCAGGAACAGGGGCGGGAACACTGAAGCTTTCTTT
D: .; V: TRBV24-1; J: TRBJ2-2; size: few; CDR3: CATSDPGGELFF; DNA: TGTGCCACCAGTGATCCAGGCGGGGAGCTGTTTTTT
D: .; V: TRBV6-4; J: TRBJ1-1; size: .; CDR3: CASSSTENTEAFF; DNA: TGTGCCAGCAGTTCAACAGAGAACACTGAAGCTTTCTTT
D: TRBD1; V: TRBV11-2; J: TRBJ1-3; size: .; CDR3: CASRDRKLSSGNTIYF; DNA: TGTGCCAGCCGGGACAGGAAGTTGAGCTCTGGAAACACCATATATTTT
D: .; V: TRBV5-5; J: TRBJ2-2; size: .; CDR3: CASSLAADTNTGELFF; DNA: TGTGCCAGCAGCTTGGCCGCAGACACGAACACCGGGGAGCTGTTTTTT
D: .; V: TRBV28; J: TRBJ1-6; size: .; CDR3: CASSVNRNSPLHF; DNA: TGTGCCAGCAGTGTGAACAGGAATTCACCCCTCCACTTT
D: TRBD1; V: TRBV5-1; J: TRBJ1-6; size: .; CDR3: CASSLVQGDSPLHF; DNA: TGCGCCAGCAGCTTGGTACAGGGGGATTCACCCCTCCACTTT
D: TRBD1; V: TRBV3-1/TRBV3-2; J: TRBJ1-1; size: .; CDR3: CASSQEGQGMEAFF; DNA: TGTGCCAGCAGCCAAGAGGGACAGGGTATGGAGGCTTTCTTT
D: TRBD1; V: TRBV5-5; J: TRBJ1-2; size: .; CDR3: CASSLGGQGYGYTF; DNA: TGTGCCAGCAGCTTGGGGGGACAGGGCTATGGCTACACCTTC
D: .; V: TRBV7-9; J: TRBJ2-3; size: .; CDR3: CASSSLARTDTQYF; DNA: TGTGCCAGCAGCTCACTAGCACGCACAGATACGCAGTATTTT
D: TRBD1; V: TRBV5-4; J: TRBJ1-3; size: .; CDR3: CASSPGTDGNTIYF; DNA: TGTGCCAGCAGCCCCGGGACAGATGGAAACACCATATATTTT
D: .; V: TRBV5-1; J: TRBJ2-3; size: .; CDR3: CASSQNTGTEDTQYF; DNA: TGCGCCAGCAGCCAAAACACCGGGACTGAAGATACGCAGTATTTT
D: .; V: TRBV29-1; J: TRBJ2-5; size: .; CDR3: CTEGIGETQYF; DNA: TGCACGGAAGGTATCGGGGAGACCCAGTACTTC